These T cell receptor beta chains were read from a single sample in a study of shared clonotypes between healthy human individuals. The repertoire was sequenced with immunoSEQ multiplex PCR; TCRdb's copy has only in-frame clones and lacks some. The table lists fewer than 2.5 million clones, 80% to 95% of them singletons, with approximately 0.35% in the top ten. The sequencing input was naive CD4+ T cells from PBMCs. All receptors come from a man between 18 and 29 years old in good health. Some clones in this sample may be carry-over from other donors' samples. Both conserved end residues are part of each CDR3. Fields, in order: D gene, J gene, V gene, clone size, CDR3 DNA, CDR3 protein. A D gene is named only where the DNA matches it firmly. Clone size is shown for a subset of rows, as once, few, many or a class of expanded clone.

TRBD1 | TRBJ1-4 | TRBV6-1 | . | TGTGCCAGCAGGGATTCCGGGACAGGCAATGAAAAACTGTTTTTT | CASRDSGTGNEKLFF
. | TRBJ1-2 | TRBV7-2 | . | TGTGCCAGCAGCGACATACAGGGTTGGCGTGGCTACACCTTC | CASSDIQGWRGYTF
. | TRBJ1-2 | TRBV7-2 | . | TGTGCCAGCAGCTTAGGAGGGGTTACCTATGGCTACACCTTC | CASSLGGVTYGYTF
. | TRBJ2-2 | TRBV5-8 | . | TGTGCCAGCAGCTTGGTCGTCGCGAACACCGGGGAGCTGTTTTTT | CASSLVVANTGELFF
. | TRBJ2-5 | TRBV28 | . | TGTGCCAGACTACCCCAGACTAGTATAGAGACCCAGTACTTC | CARLPQTSIETQYF
TRBD1 | TRBJ2-7 | TRBV28 | once | TGTGCCAGCAGTTTATTTGGAGCAGGGGGACCCTACGAGCAGTACTTC | CASSLFGAGGPYEQYF
. | TRBJ1-2 | TRBV21-1 | . | TGTGCCAGCAGCAAAGTACGTGCAGGGGATTCGGAAGATGGCTACACCTTC | CASSKVRAGDSEDGYTF
. | TRBJ1-2 | TRBV2 | . | TGTGCCAGCAGTTTACAGGGAACCGATGGCTACACCTTC | CASSLQGTDGYTF
. | TRBJ2-7 | TRBV18 | . | TGTGCCAGCTCACCCACCATAACCTTCTACGAGCAGTACTTC | CASSPTITFYEQYF
TRBD1 | TRBJ1-2 | TRBV6-1 | . | TGTGCCAGCAGGGAACACAGGGGTTATGGCTACACCTTC | CASREHRGYGYTF
TRBD2 | TRBJ2-1 | TRBV11-2 | once | TGTGCCAGCAGCCTGTCCGGGACTAGCGGGATGTTCTATGAGCAGTTCTTC | CASSLSGTSGMFYEQFF
. | TRBJ1-3 | TRBV9 | . | TGTGCCAGCAGCGTCGAACAGTTTGGAAACACCATATATTTT | CASSVEQFGNTIYF
TRBD1 | TRBJ2-7 | TRBV18 | . | TGTGCCAGCTCACGGGCCCCGGGACAGTATTACGAGCAGTACTTC | CASSRAPGQYYEQYF
. | TRBJ2-7 | TRBV27 | few | TGTGCCAGCAGTTCTGGACGAGCAAATACCTACGAGCAGTACTTC | CASSSGRANTYEQYF
. | TRBJ1-5 | TRBV7-3 | . | TGTGCCAGCAGCCCCGGACAGACGCAGCCCCAGCATTTT | CASSPGQTQPQHF
. | TRBJ2-7 | TRBV30 | few | TGTGCCTGGAGTGCCCTCTACGAGCAGTACTTC | CAWSALYEQYF
TRBD1 | TRBJ1-2 | TRBV6-6 | . | TGTGCCAGCAGGGGACAGGGAGTTGGCTACACCTTC | CASRGQGVGYTF
. | TRBJ1-3 | TRBV28 | . | TGTGCCAGCAGTCCACCAAATTCCCCCTCTGGAAACACCATATATTTT | CASSPPNSPSGNTIYF
. | TRBJ2-3 | TRBV7-3 | . | TGTGCCAGCGGCCAGGGGGATACGCAGTATTTT | CASGQGDTQYF
TRBD1 | TRBJ1-1 | TRBV6-4 | . | TGTGCCAGCAGCCCGGACAGGGTAAACACTGAAGCTTTCTTT | CASSPDRVNTEAFF
. | TRBJ1-2 | TRBV29-1 | . | TGCAGCGTTGACGATGGCTACACCTTC | CSVDDGYTF
. | TRBJ2-1 | TRBV27 | once | TGTGCCAGCAGTTTATTGGGGAGCTCCTACAATGAGCAGTTCTTC | CASSLLGSSYNEQFF
. | TRBJ2-7 | TRBV18 | . | TGTGCCAGCTCGCATAGCGCGACCTACGAGCAGTACTTC | CASSHSATYEQYF
. | TRBJ2-1 | TRBV7-2 | . | TGTGCCAGCACCCTAAACCCTTCCTACGACAATGAGCAGTTCTTC | CASTLNPSYDNEQFF
. | TRBJ2-1 | TRBV7-9 | . | TGTGCCAGCAGCTTAGGGACCAGCGCAGGGGAGCAGTTCTTC | CASSLGTSAGEQFF
. | TRBJ1-1 | TRBV28 | . | TGTGCCAGCAACATAAGGCCAAGAAAGATGAACACTGAAGCTTTCTTT | CASNIRPRKMNTEAFF
TRBD2 | TRBJ2-3 | TRBV28 | . | TGTGCCAGCAGTTCCCCAAGCGGGAAAATCACAGATACGCAGTATTTT | CASSSPSGKITDTQYF